This TCR beta chain is drawn from a study of T-cell reconstitution after alpha-beta-depleted transplantation in children. Construction of the TCRbeta library involved unique molecular identifiers. TCRdb called the PCR reads again in MiXCR, with one record for every CDR3 protein. This sample yields approximately 230,000 distinct CDR3 sequences, of which 20% to 30% are seen a single time; 4.8% belongs to the top ten. This clonotype was observed a few times. The CDR3 consists of 14 residues. V shed 0 bases and J shed 0 bases, with 5 bases lying between them. The specimen comprised PBMCs, mostly from graft donor cells, sampled 360 days after TCRalphabeta/CD19-depleted stem cell transplant. The clonotype originates from a female patient between 2 and 10 years old who had a stem cell transplant for congenital amegakaryocytic thrombocytopenia, so the T cells may come from the graft donor. The V and J genes are TRBV12-3 or TRBV12-4 and TRBJ1-1; unclear D gene. The CDR3 bases are TGTGCCAGCAGTTTAGCGCCAATGAACACTGAAGCTTTCTTT. This sequence encodes CASSLAPMNTEAFF.